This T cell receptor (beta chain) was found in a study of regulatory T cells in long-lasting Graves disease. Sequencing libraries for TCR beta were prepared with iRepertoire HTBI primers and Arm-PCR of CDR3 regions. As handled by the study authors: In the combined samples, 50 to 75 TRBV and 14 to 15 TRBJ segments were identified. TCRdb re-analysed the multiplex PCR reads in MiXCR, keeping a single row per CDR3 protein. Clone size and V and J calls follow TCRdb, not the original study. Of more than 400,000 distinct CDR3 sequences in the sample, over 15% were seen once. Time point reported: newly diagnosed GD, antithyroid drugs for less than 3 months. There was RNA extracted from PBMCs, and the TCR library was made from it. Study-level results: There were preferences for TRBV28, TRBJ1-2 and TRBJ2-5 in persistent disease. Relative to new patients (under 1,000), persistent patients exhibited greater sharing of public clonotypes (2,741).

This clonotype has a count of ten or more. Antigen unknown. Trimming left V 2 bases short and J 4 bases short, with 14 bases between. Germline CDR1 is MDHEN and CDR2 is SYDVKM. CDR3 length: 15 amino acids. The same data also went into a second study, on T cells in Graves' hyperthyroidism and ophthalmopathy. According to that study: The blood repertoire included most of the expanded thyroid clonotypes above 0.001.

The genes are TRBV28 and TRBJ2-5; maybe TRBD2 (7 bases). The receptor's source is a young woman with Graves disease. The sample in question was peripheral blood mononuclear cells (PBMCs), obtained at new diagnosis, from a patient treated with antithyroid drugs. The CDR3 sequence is CASSLRGAVGETQYF. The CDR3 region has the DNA TGTGCCAGCAGTTTACGGGGGGCGGTAGGAGAGACCCAGTACTTC. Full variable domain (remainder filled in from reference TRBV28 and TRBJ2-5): DVKVTQSSRYLVKRTGEKVFLECVQDMDHENMFWYRQDPGLGLRLIYFSYDVKMKEKGDIPEGYSVSREKKERFSLILESASTNQTSMYLCASSLRGAVGETQYFGPGTRLLVL.